This T cell receptor beta chain is from a study of spatial heterogeneity in lung cancer. On this clonotype: Found in a library prepared for alpha chains, this beta chain is an off-target read, and its abundance has little meaning.

Trimming at V came to 5 bases and at J to 3 bases, leaving 4 bases not matched to a gene. Germline V gene data show CDR1 as LNHDA and CDR2 as SQIVND (reference sequence). The length of the CDR3 is 14 residues. One entry per CDR3 protein, called by TCRdb with MiXCR from the 5' RACE reads. Altogether 9,500 to 14,000 distinct CDR3 sequences are present, roughly 3.5% being singletons, with the ten largest covering under 60%. Time point noted: sample taken at primary tumor resection. Whole RNA, which was extracted from tumor, nontumor lung tissue or frozen PBMC, was sequenced without any cell sorting. The gene calls are TRBV19 and TRBJ2-3; 8 bases are a match to TRBD1. Material: PBMCs, obtained at surgery. The receptor's source is a female donor with early-stage non-small cell lung cancer. CDR3 DNA sequence: TGTGCCAGTAGTTCCGGACAGGGAACAGATACGCAGTATTTT. This codes for CASSSGQGTDTQYF.